This TCR beta chain was identified during a study of blood T cells in healthy people across ages. Ten milliliters of peripheral blood were drawn from each donor. The authors isolated at least 7 million PBMCs per sample. This clonotype was counted only a few times. A sample-barcoded 5' primer and a J-beta primer mix were used in a second PCR of about 7 to 11 cycles. A single record per CDR3 protein comes from TCRdb applying MiXCR to the 5' RACE reads. The sample holds some 560,000 distinct CDR3 sequences, around 27% seen once. These same data were also listed under a study on T cells of mothers and their children. From that report: All extracted RNA went into cDNA synthesis, about 1.6 ug per 15 ul. Thymic selection, a shaping force on TCR recombination output, acts similarly in related and unrelated pairs.

Sequencing was carried out using blood. This TCR derives from a boy aged 2 to 10 in good health.

The CDR3 loop is CAISETKLRDAAPYEQYF. CDR3 nucleotide sequence: TGTGCCATCAGTGAGACAAAACTCCGGGACGCCGCTCCCTACGAGCAGTACTTC. This chain links TRBV10-3 with TRBJ2-7; either TRBD1 or TRBD2 may fit D (5 bases each). Looked up from germline, CDR1 is ENHRY and CDR2 is SYGVKD. The CDR3 length is 18 residues. Trimming left V 2 bases short and J 2 bases short, with 22 bases between.